This section outlines one TCR beta chain sequence together with its context. What it binds is unknown. This CDR3 is 19 amino acids long. From germline, CDR1 is ENHRY and CDR2 SYGVKD. After removal of 6 bases from V and 5 bases from J, the junction contained 17 bases not matched to a gene. The data belong to a study of cytomegalovirus exposure and HLA in healthy donors. Study background: Assignment to the Caucasian-associated ancestry cluster applied to approximately 80% of the approximately 400 genotyped donors.

All donors participated as healthy donors of bone marrow. Amplification used 60 Vbeta primers and 13 Jbeta primers. Using immunoSEQ multiplex PCR, the repertoire was profiled, and TCRdb retains in-frame clones only, with some absent. The sample yields some 100,000 clones, 70% to 80% seen once. Study conclusions and caveats: It was reportedly the case that the classifier diagnosed cytomegalovirus status with high specificity and sensitivity. A later look showed TCR association rates differing by HLA locus, highest for DRB1 and lowest for HLA-C.

The TCR was taken from a woman under 30 in good health and CMV-seropositive. The J gene is TRBJ2-5, the V gene TRBV10-3; 14 bases match TRBD2. What was sequenced was PBMCs. The chain's CDR3 is CAIRATGLAGGGGRETQYF. The CDR3 DNA is TGTGCCATCAGGGCAACCGGACTAGCGGGAGGAGGTGGACGGGAGACCCAGTACTTC.